Shown below are 15 T cell receptor beta chains from a single sample sequenced in a study of T cell repertoires in cytomegalovirus infection. TCRdb reprocessed the reads via MiXCR and lists one record per CDR3 protein. The table shows around 170,000 distinct CDR3 sequences, with approximately 14% occurring only once. The specimen was PBMCs. The receptors here all came from a human donor in good health (CMV status not recorded). Some clones in this sample may be carry-over from other donors' samples.

This clonotype was detected ten times or more. The chain links TRBV6-6 to TRBJ2-5, with 8 bases that match TRBD2. V shed 6 bases and J 4 bases; nucleotides not matched to a gene: 10. Germline values: CDR1 MNHNY, CDR2 SVGAGI (reference sequence). There are 15 residues in the CDR3. The CDR3 here is CASRTLRGGGETQYF. The CDR3 DNA follows: TGTGCCAGCAGGACCCTCCGGGGGGGAGGAGAGACCCAGTACTTC.

This clonotype was seen ten or more times. The J gene is TRBJ2-1, the V gene TRBV19; D call uncertain. V was clipped by 2 bases and J by 15 bases, with 17 bases between them. This CDR3 has 13 residues. Germline assignment: CDR1 LNHDA and CDR2 SQIVND (reference sequence). The chain's CDR3 is CASSISPFTPRFF. In DNA form, the CDR3 reads TGTGCCAGTAGTATATCCCCTTTCACCCCCCGGTTCTTC.

This clonotype was found many times. The rearrangement uses TRBV11-3 and TRBJ2-2, with D unclear. V was trimmed by 4 bases and J by 0 bases, leaving 6 bases between them. Looked up from germline, CDR1 is SGHNT and CDR2 is YENEEA. The CDR3 is made up of 14 amino acids. The CDR3 here is CASSSSPNTGELFF. DNA of the CDR3: TGTGCCAGCAGCTCATCGCCGAACACCGGGGAGCTGTTTTTT.

The gene calls are TRBV3-1 and TRBJ2-7; D is undetermined. The CDR3 extends over 14 amino acids. The germline gives CDR1 LGHDT, CDR2 YNNKEL (reference sequence). Trimming shortened V by 0 bases and J by 1 base, and 7 bases separated the two germline ends. CDR3 DNA sequence: TGTGCCAGCAGCCAAGATGGCGCTTCCTACGAGCAGTACTTC. As protein: CASSQDGASYEQYF.

In its sample, this clonotype was seen a few times. This chain joins TRBV5-6 and TRBJ1-4, with a possible D match to TRBD1 (5 bases). Germline V CDR1 and CDR2: SGHDT, YYEEEE. V lost 2 bases and J lost 7, with 15 bases in between. The CDR3 has 15 amino acids. CDR3 residues: CASSLRQQALEKLFF. CDR3 nucleotides: TGTGCCAGCAGCTTAAGACAGCAGGCCCTTGAAAAACTGTTTTTT.

This clonotype has ten or more counts. The chain is built from TRBV28 and TRBJ2-7; 7 bases align to TRBD2. The CDR3 consists of 19 residues. Per the germline V gene, CDR1 is MDHEN and CDR2 is SYDVKM. The J segment lost 4 bases and the V segment lost 5 bases, leaving 23 bases of the junction unmatched. CDR3 bases: TGTGCCAGCAGTGACATTAGCCCTCAACCGGGACTAAGCCCTTACGAGCAGTACTTC. Residues: CASSDISPQPGLSPYEQYF.

This clonotype was seen only a few times. This chain links TRBV19 with TRBJ2-2, with D hard to call. The CDR3 runs 14 residues. V shed 7 bases and J shed 5 bases, with 14 bases lying between them. Germline-derived CDR1 and CDR2 are LNHDA and SQIVND (reference sequence). CDR3 amino acids: CASTEKRSTGELFF. The CDR3 nucleotides read TGTGCCAGTACCGAAAAAAGGAGTACCGGGGAGCTGTTTTTT.

A note on this clonotype: A much larger clone differs by one base, so this may be a read error. J is TRBJ1-5 and V is TRBV4-1; D unclear. Germline V CDR1 and CDR2: MGHRA, YSYEKL. The V end was cut by 0 bases, the J end by 2 bases, with 8 bases between. There are 15 residues in the CDR3. The CDR3 protein is CASSQEVGGNQPQHF. The CDR3 coding sequence is TGCGCCAGCAGCCAAGAAGTCGGAGGCAATCAGCCCCAGCATTTT.

This clonotype was seen a handful of times. The rearrangement links TRBV19 to TRBJ1-1; 9 bases agree with TRBD1. The length of the CDR3 is 17 residues. J gave up 4 bases and V 4 bases, and 13 bases lay outside the gene matches. Per the germline V gene, CDR1 is LNHDA and CDR2 is SQIVND (reference sequence). The CDR3 DNA is TGTGCCAGTAGTACCGTCCCGGGACAGGGTAGCGGCACTGAAGCTTTCTTT. Protein product: CASSTVPGQGSGTEAFF.

This clonotype was seen ten or more times. The chain has TRBV7-8 and TRBJ2-1; TRBD2 might be the D (6 bases). The germline V gene encodes CDR1 SGHVS and CDR2 FQNEAQ. Trimming removed 3 bases at V and 4 bases at J, with 16 bases between. This CDR3 region has 16 residues. The CDR3 sequence: CASSFTIADPYNEQFF. CDR3 nucleotides: TGTGCCAGCAGCTTCACGATAGCGGACCCATACAATGAGCAGTTCTTC.

This clonotype was seen a handful of times. V is TRBV10-3 and J is TRBJ2-1; D is undetermined. V gave up 2 bases and J gave up 10 bases, with 9 bases separating them. The germline V gene has CDR1 ENHRY and CDR2 SYGVKD. The CDR3 has 12 residues. CDR3 protein: CAISEVVAEQFF. CDR3 in DNA: TGTGCCATCAGTGAGGTCGTCGCAGAGCAGTTCTTC.

This clonotype showed up just a few times. The V call is TRBV5-6, the J call TRBJ2-2, with a weak D call TRBD2 (5 bases). Looked up from germline, CDR1 is SGHDT and CDR2 is YYEEEE. Trimming pared 4 bases from V and 3 bases from J, leaving 13 bases between. CDR3 size: 15 residues. The CDR3 sequence: CASSTGGLYTGELFF. The DNA of the CDR3 is TGTGCCAGCAGCACGGGTGGACTGTACACCGGGGAGCTGTTTTTT.

The table lists this clonotype with many counts. The V call is TRBV7-6, the J call TRBJ2-1; 9 bases agree with TRBD2. This CDR3 has 17 residues. Germline assignment: CDR1 SGHVS and CDR2 FNYEAQ. J lost 5 bases, V lost 1 base, and 9 bases had no gene match. The CDR3 protein is CASSLEGGAGGDNEQFF. The CDR3, as DNA: TGTGCCAGCAGCTTAGAAGGGGGGGCGGGGGGGGACAATGAGCAGTTCTTC.

The gene calls are TRBV27 and TRBJ2-1; a weak D match, TRBD2 (6 bases). This CDR3 region has 16 residues. Germline assignment: CDR1 MNHEY and CDR2 SMNVEV (reference sequence). V was clipped by 6 bases and J by 1 base, with 16 bases between them. The DNA of the CDR3 is TGTGCCAGCAGCGCTAGCGAGTCTTTATCCTACAATGAGCAGTTCTTC. Its translation: CASSASESLSYNEQFF.

This sequence joins TRBV19 and TRBJ2-2; TRBD1 aligns across 8 bases. V lost 6 bases, J lost 9 bases, and 12 bases stayed unmatched. Germline V CDR1 and CDR2: LNHDA, SQIVND (reference sequence). This CDR3 has 15 residues. CDR3 bases: TGTGCCAGTAGCTCCGGGACAGGCCCGTACCGGGAGCTGTTTTTT. Translated: CASSSGTGPYRELFF.